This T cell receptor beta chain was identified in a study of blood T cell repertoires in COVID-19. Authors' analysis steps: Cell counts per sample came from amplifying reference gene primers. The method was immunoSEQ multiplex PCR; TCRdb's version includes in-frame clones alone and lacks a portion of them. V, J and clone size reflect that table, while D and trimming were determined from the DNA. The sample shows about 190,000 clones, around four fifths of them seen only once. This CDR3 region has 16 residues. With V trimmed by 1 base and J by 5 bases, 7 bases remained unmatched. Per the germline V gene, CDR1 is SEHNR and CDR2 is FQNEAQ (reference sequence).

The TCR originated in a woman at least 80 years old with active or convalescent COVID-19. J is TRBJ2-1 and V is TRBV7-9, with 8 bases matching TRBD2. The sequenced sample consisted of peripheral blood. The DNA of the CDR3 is TGTGCCAGCAGCTTAGGTAGCGGGGCCTATCACAATGAGCAGTTCTTC. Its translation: CASSLGSGAYHNEQFF.